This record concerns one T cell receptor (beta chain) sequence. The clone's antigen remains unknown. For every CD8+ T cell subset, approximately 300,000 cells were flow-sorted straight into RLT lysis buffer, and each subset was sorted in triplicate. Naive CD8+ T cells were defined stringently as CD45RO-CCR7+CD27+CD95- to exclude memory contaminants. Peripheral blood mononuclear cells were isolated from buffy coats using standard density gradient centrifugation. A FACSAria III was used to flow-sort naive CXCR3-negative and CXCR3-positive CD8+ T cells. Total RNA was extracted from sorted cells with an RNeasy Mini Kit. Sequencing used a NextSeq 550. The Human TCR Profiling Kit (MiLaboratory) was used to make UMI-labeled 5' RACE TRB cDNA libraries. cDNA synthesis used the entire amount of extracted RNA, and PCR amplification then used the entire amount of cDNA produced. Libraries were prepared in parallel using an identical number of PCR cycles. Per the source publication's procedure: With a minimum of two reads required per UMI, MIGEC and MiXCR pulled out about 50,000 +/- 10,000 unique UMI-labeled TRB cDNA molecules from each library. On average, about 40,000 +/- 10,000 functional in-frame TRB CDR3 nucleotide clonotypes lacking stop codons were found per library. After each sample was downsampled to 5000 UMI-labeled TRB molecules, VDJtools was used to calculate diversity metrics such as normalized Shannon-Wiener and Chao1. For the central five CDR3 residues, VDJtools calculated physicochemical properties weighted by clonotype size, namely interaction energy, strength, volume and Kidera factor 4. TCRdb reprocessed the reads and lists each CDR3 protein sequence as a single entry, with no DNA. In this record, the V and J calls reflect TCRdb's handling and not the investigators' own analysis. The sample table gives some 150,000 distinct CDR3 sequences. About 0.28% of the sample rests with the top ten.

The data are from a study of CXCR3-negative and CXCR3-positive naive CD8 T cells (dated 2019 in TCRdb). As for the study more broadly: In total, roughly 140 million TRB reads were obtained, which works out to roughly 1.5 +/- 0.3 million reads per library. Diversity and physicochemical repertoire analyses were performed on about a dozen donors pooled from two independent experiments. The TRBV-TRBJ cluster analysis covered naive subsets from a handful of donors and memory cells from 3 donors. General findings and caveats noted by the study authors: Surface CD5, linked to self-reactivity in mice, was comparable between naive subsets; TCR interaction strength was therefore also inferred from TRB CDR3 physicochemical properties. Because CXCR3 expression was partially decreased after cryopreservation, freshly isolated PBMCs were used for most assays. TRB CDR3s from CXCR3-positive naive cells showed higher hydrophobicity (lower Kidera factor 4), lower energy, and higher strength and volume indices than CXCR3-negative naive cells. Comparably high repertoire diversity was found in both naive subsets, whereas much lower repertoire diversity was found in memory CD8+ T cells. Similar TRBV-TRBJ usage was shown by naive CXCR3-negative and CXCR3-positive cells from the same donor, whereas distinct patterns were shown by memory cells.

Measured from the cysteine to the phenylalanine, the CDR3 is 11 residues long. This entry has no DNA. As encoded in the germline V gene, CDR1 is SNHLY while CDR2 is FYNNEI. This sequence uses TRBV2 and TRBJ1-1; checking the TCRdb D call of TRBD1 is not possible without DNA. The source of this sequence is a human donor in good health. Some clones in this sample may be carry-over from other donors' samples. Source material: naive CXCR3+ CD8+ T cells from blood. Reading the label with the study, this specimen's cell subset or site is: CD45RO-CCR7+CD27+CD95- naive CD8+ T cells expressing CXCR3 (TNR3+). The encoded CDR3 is CAIYRVPEAFF. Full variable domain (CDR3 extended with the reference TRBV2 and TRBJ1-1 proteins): EPEVTQTPSHQVTQMGQEVILRCVPISNHLYFYWYRQILGQKVEFLVSFYNNEISEKSEIFDDQFSVERPDGSNFTLKIRSTKLEDSAMYFCAIYRVPEAFFGQGTRLTVV.